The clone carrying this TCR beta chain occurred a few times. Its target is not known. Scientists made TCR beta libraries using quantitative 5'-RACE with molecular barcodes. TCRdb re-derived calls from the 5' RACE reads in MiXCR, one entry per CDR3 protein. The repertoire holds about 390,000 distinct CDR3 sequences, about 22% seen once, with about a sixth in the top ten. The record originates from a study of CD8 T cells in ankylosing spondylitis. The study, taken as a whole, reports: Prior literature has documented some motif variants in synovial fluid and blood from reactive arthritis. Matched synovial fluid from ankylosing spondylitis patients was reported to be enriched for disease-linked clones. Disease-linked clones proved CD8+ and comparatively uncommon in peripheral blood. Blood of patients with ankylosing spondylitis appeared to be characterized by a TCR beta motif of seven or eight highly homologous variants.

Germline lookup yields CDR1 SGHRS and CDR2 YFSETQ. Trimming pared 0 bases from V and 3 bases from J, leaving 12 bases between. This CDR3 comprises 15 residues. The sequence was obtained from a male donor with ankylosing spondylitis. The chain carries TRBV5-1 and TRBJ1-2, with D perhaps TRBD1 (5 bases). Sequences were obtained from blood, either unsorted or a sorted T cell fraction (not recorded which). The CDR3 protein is CASSLDRFADYGYTF. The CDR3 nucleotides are TGCGCCAGCAGCTTGGACAGGTTCGCTGACTATGGCTACACCTTC.